The TCR beta chain described here comes from a study of technical replicates of blood from several donors. Assay: immunoSEQ multiplex PCR; the TCRdb copy retains only in-frame clones and omits some. The sample records more than 10,000 clones, roughly 94% being singletons. Unmatched junction bases numbered 3, after V lost 0 bases and J lost 7 bases. The CDR3 spans 13 residues. The germline V gene has CDR1 LNHNV and CDR2 YYDKDF (reference sequence). Sequenced sample: PBMCs. This TCR was recovered from a human donor in good health. The genes are TRBV15 and TRBJ2-7; 7 bases fit TRBD2. CDR3 protein: CATSRDGGGEQYF. The CDR3 DNA reads TGTGCCACCAGCAGAGATGGGGGGGGAGAGCAGTACTTC.